This T cell receptor beta chain is from a study of blood T cell repertoires in COVID-19. Assay used: immunoSEQ multiplex PCR; TCRdb lists only in-frame clones, some missing. The sample yields 350,000 to 500,000 clones, roughly 88% seen once. V trimming: 3 bases; J trimming: 7 bases; junction bases outside the gene matches: 12. CDR3 length: 16 residues. The germline CDR1 and CDR2 sequences are LNHNV and YYDKDF (reference sequence). The clonotype originates from a woman younger than 30 who had been exposed to COVID-19. The sequenced sample was PBMCs or T cells enriched from blood (not recorded which). The V gene is TRBV15, the J gene TRBJ1-2, with 9 bases identical to TRBD1. The CDR3 DNA follows: TGTGCCACCAGCAGTTGGGGGGACAGGGCATTGGCTGGCTACACCTTC. Translating it yields CATSSWGDRALAGYTF.